This T cell receptor (beta chain) was obtained from a study of Ad26.COV2.S vaccination and SARS-CoV-2 variants. Study as a whole: In the study, Ad26.COV2.S was injected intramuscularly once, or twice 56 days apart.

Sequenced by immunoSEQ multiplex PCR; TCRdb stores in-frame clones only, minus some. The data show about 680,000 clones, approximately 88% seen once. Treatment of the sample: approximately 18 received Ad26.COV2.S at low or high dose, single or two shots; roughly 5 received placebo; per-sample allocation not given. Day 63 after the first vaccine or placebo injection was the time point for sampling. With 6 bases clipped from V and 1 base from J, the junction kept 20 bases outside the gene matches. The CDR3 sequence is 20 residues long. Germline V gives CDR1 MNHEY, CDR2 SMNVEV (reference sequence). The chain links TRBV27 to TRBJ2-3, with 9 nucleotides matching TRBD2. Sequenced material: peripheral blood, taken in a trial of Ad26.COV2.S vaccine versus placebo. This TCR was sampled from a person aged 18-60 years who received the Ad26.COV2.S COVID-19 vaccine or a placebo. For the CDR3, the DNA is TGTGCCAGCAGCCGAACCCCGGGACTAGCCCCCACAGGGGGCACAGATACGCAGTATTTT. Protein: CASSRTPGLAPTGGTDTQYF.